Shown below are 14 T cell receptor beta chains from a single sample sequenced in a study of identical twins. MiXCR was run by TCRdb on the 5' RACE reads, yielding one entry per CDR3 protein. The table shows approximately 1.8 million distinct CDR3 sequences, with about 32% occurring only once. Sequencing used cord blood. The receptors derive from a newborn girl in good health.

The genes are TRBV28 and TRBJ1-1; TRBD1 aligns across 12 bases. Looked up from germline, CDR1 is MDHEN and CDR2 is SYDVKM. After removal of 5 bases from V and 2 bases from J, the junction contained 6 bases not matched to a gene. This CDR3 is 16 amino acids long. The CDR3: CASSRPGQGANTEAFF. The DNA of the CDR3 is TGTGCCAGCAGTCGGCCGGGACAGGGGGCTAACACTGAAGCTTTCTTT.

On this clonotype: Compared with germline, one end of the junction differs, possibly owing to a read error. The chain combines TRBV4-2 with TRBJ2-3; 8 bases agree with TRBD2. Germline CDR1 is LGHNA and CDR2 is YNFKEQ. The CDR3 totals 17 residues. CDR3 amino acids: CAGSQQERELRTDTQYF. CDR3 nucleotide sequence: TGTGCCGGCAGCCAACAAGAGCGGGAGCTACGCACAGATACGCAGTATTTT.

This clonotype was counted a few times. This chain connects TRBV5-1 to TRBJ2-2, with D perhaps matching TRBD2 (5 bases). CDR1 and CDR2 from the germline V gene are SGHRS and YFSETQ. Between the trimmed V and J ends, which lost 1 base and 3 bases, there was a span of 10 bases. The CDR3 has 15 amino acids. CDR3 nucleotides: TGCGCCAGCAGCTTGCACAGCGGATACACCGGGGAGCTGTTTTTT. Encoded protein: CASSLHSGYTGELFF.

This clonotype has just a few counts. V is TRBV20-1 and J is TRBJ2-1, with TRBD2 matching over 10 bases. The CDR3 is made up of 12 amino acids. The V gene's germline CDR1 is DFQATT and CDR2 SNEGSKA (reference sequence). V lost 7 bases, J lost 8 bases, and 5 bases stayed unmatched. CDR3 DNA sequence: TGCAGTGTTGTAGCGGGGGGTGATGAGCAGTTCTTC. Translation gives CSVVAGGDEQFF.

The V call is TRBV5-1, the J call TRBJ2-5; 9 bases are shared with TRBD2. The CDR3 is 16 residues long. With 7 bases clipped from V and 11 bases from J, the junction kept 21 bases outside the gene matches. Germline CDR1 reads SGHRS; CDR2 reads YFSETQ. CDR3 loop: CASAPGAGGAYNEQYF. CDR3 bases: TGCGCCAGCGCCCCTGGTGCGGGGGGGGCCTACAATGAGCAGTACTTC.

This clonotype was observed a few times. CDR3 DNA sequence: TGTGCCAGCAGCTTAGGTACATTTGGAGATACGCAGTATTTT. Its translation: CASSLGTFGDTQYF. The chain is built from TRBV5-6 and TRBJ2-3; D is unresolved. With 2 bases removed from V and 5 bases from J, the gap between germline ends came to 12 bases. CDR3 length: 14 residues. From germline, CDR1 is SGHDT and CDR2 YYEEEE.

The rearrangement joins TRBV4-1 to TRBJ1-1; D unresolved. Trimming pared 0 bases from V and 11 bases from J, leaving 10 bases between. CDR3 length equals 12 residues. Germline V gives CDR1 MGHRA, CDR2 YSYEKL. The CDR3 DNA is TGCGCCAGCAGCCAAGATCTCGTCGTGGCTTTCTTT. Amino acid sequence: CASSQDLVVAFF.

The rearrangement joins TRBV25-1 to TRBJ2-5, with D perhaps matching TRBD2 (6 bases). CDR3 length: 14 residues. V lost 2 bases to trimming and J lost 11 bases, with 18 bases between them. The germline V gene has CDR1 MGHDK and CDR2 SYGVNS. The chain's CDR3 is CASSEIKGGDEQYF. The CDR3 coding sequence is TGTGCCAGCAGTGAAATAAAGGGAGGAGATGAGCAGTACTTC.

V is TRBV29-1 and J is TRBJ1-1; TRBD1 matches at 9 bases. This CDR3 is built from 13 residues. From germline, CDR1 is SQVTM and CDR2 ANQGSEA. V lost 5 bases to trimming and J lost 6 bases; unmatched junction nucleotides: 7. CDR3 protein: CSVFPGQGPEAFF. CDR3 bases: TGCAGCGTTTTCCCGGGACAGGGACCTGAAGCTTTCTTT.

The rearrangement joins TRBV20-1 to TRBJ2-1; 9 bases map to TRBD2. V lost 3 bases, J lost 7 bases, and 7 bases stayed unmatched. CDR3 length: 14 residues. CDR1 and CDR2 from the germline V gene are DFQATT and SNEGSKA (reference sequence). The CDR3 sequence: CSASEAGGWNEQFF. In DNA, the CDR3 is TGCAGTGCTAGTGAGGCGGGAGGGTGGAATGAGCAGTTCTTC.

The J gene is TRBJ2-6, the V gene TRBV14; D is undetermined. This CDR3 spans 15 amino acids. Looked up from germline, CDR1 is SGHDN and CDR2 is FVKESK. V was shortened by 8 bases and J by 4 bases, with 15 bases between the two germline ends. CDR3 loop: CASASPRTGANVLTF. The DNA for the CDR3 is TGTGCCAGCGCCTCCCCCAGGACCGGGGCCAACGTCCTGACTTTC.

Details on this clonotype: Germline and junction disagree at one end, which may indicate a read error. The DNA of the CDR3 is TGTGCCAGCAGTTTAAGGACTAGAGCAGATGCGCAGTATTTT. Its translation: CASSLRTRADAQYF. This chain connects TRBV12-3 or TRBV12-4 to TRBJ2-3; 7 bases line up with TRBD2. The CDR3 consists of 14 residues.

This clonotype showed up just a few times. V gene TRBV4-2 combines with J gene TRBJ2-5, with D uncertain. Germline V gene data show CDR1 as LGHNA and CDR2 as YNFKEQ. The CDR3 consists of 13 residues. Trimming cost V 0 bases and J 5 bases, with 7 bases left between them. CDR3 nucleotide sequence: TGTGCCAGCAGCCAAGATTGGGCGGAGACCCAGTACTTC. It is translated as CASSQDWAETQYF.

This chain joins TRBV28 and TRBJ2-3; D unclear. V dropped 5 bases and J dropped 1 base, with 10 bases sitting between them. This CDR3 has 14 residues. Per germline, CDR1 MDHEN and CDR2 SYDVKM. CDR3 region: CASSIPDGTDTQYF. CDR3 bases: TGTGCCAGCAGTATCCCTGACGGCACAGATACGCAGTATTTT.